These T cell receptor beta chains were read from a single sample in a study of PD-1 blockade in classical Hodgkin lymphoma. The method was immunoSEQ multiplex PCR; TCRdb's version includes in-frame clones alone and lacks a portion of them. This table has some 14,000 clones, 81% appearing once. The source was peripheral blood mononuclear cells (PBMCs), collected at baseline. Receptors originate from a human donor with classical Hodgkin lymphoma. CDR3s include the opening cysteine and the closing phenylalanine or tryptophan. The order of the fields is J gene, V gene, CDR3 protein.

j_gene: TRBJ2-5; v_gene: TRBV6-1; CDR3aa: CASSEFGSQETQYF
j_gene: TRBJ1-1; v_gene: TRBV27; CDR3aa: CASSPLGQVGDTEAFF
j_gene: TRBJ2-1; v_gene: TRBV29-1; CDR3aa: CSVEGAVAGGDYNEQFF
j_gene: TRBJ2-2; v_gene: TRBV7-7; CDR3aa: CASSPYVQNTGELFF
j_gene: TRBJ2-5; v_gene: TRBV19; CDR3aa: CASSPSGWRSGETQYF
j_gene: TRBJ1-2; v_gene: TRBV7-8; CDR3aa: CASSLAQDVGWGAGYTF
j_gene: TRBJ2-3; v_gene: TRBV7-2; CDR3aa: CASSLGWGNTDTQYF
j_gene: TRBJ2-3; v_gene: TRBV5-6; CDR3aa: CASSFDKAGGADTQYF
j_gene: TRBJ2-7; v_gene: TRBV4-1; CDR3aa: CASSGSGGYEQYF
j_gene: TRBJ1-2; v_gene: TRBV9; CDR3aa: CASGEGQGAFGYTF
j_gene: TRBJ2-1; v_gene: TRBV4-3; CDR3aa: CASSQEWARGMDEQFF
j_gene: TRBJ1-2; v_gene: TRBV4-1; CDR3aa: CASSQDPGSPGGGYTF
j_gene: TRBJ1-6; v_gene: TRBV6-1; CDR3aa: CASSDVGYNSPLHF
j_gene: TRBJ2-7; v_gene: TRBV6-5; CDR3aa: CASSYPLAGGPREQYF
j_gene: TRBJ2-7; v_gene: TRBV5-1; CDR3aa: CASSRGGLEKLAGGRDEQYF
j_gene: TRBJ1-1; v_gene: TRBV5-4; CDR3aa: CASSLEDTMNTEAFF
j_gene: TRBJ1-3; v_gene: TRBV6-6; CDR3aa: CASSPSRNTIYF
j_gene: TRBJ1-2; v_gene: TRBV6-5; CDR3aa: CASSYRTLSHPEDYTF
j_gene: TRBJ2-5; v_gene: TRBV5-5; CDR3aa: CASSSLAGQETQYF
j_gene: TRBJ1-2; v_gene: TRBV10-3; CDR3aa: CAISSGTGSGMGYTF
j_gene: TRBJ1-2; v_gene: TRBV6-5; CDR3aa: CASSSTRSGGGYTF
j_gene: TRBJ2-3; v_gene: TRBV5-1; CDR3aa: CASSLAPGGRSTDTQYF
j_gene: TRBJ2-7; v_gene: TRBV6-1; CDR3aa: CASSDPSGGAPYEQYF
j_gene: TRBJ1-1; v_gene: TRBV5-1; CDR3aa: CASSLDEVGGTEAFF
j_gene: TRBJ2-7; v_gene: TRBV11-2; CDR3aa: CASRAPGQGYEQYF
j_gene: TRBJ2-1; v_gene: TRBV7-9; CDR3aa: CASSHNEQFF
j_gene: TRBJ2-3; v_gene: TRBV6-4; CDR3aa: CASSGGLPGDTQYF
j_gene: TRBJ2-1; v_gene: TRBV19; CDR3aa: CASMRGGDNEQFF
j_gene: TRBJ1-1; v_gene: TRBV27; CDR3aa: CASSLQYDTEAFF
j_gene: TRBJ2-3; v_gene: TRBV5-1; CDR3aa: CASSLIGLSTDTQYF
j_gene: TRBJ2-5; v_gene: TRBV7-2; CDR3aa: CASSLASSQETQYF
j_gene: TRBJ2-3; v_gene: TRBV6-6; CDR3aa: CASSYRRKDTDTQYF
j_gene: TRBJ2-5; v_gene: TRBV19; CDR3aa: CASSARDTIPQETQYF
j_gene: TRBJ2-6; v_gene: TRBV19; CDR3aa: CASGQGALGANVLTF
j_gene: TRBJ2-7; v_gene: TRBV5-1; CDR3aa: CASSLGLVQGVSAYEQYF
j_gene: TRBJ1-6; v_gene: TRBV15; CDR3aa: CATSRGQPNSPLHF
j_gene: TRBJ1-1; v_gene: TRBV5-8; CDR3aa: CASSLLLSGMNTEAFF
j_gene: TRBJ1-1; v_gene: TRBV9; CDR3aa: CASSVASMGKRDTEAFF
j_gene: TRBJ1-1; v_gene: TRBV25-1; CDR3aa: CASSEYGGGDTEAFF
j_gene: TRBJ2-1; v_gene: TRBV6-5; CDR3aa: CASSSKLAGYNEQFF
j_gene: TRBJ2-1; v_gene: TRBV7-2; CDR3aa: CASSLTVGADESYNEQFF
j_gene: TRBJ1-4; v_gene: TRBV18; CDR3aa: CASSQGIREKLFF
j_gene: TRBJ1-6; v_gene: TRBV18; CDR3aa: CASSTGFAITPLHF
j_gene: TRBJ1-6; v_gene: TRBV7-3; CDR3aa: CAGLRQINSPLHF
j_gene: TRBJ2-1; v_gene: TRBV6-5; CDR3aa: CASRISGYSYNEQFF
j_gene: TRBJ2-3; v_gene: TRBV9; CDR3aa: CASSPSTGDTQYF
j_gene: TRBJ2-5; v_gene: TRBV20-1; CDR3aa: CSGGFQETQYF
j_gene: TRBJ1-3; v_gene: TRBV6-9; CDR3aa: CASSWAGAGNTIYF
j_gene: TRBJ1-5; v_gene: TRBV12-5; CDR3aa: CASGLVVTGSIQPQHF
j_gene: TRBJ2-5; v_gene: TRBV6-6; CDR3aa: CASSSTSGYQETQYF